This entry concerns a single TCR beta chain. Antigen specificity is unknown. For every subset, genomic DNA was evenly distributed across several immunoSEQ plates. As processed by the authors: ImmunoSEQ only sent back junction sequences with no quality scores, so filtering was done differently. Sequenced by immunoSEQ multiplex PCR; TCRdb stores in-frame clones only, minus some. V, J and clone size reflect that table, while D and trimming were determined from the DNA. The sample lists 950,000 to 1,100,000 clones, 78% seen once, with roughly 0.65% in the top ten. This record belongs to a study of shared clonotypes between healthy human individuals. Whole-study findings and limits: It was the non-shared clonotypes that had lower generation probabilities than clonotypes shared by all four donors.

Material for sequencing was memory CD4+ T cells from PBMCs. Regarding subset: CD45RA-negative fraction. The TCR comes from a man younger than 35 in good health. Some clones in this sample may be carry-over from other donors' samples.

CDR3 sequence (DNA): TGTGCCAGCAGCTTCGGCGGTAGCTCTTCCTACGAGCAGTACTTC. Residues: CASSFGGSSSYEQYF. The chain combines TRBV7-9 with TRBJ2-7; D unresolved. CDR3 length: 15 amino acids. Looked up from germline, CDR1 is SEHNR and CDR2 is FQNEAQ (reference sequence). The V end lost 3 bases, the J end lost 1 base, and 13 bases lay between the germline ends.